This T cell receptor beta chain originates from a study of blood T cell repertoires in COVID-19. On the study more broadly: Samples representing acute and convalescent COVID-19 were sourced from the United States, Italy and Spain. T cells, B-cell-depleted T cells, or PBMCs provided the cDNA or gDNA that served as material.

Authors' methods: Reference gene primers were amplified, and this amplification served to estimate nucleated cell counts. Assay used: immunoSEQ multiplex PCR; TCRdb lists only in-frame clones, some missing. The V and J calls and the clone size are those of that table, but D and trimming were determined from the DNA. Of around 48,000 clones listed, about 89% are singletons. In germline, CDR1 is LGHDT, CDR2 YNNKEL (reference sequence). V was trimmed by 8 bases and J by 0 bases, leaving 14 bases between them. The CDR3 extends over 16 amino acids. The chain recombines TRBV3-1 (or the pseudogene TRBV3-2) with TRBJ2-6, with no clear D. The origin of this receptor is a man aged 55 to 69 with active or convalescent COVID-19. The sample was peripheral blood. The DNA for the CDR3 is TGTGCCAGCGGCAAAGCCCTCTTCTCTGGGGCCAACGTCCTGACTTTC. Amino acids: CASGKALFSGANVLTF.